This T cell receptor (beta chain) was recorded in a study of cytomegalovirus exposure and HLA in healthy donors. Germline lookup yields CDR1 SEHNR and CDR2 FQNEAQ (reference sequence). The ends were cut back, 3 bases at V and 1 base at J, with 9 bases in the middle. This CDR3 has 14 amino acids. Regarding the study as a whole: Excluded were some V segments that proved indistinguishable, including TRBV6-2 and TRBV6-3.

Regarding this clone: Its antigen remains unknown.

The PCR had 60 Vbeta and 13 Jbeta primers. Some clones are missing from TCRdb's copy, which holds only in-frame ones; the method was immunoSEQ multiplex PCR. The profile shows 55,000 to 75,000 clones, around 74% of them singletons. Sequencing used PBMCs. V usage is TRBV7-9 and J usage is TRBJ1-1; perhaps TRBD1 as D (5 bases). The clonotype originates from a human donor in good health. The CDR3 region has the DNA TGTGCCAGCAGCTTGGGGAGGGGGAACACTGAAGCTTTCTTT. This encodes CASSLGRGNTEAFF. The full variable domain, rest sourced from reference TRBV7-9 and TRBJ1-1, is DTGVSQNPRHKITKRGQNVTFRCDPISEHNRLYWYRQTLGQGPEFLTYFQNEAQLEKSRLLSDRFSAERPKGSFSTLEIQRTEQGDSAMYLCASSLGRGNTEAFFGQGTRLTVV.